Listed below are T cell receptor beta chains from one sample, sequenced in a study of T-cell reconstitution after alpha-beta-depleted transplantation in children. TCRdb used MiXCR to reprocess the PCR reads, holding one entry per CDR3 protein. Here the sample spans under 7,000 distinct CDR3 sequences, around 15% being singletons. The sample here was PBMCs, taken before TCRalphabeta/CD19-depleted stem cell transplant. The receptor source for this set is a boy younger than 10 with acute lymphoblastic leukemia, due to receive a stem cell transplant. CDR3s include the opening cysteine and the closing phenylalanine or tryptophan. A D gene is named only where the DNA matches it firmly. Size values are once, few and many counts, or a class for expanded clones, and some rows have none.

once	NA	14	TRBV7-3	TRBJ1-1	CASSLGGLETEAFF	TGTGCCAGCAGCTTAGGTGGTCTCGAAACTGAAGCTTTCTTT
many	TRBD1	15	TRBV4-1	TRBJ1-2	CASRWTLGQNYGYTF	TGCGCCAGCAGATGGACGCTGGGACAGAACTATGGCTACACCTTC
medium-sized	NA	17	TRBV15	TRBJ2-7	CATSRDTATASSYEQYF	TGTGCCACCAGCAGAGATACCGCGACTGCAAGCTCCTACGAGCAGTACTTC
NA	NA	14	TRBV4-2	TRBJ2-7	CAISPRPVCYEQYF	TGTGCCATCAGCCCCCGGCCCGTCTGCTACGAGCAGTACTTC
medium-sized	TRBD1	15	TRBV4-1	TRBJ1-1	CASSQWGQGGTEAFF	TGCGCCAGCAGCCAATGGGGACAGGGTGGAACTGAAGCTTTCTTT
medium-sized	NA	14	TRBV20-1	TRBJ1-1	CSARDKVLNTEAFF	TGCAGTGCTAGAGACAAGGTCCTGAACACTGAAGCTTTCTTT
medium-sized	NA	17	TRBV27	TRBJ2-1	CASSPYRAAKLDNEQFF	TGTGCCAGCAGTCCCTACAGGGCAGCCAAGCTTGACAATGAGCAGTTCTTC
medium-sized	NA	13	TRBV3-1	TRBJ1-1	CASSPGFNTEAFF	TGTGCCAGCAGCCCGGGTTTTAACACTGAAGCTTTCTTT
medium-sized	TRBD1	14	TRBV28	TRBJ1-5	CASSPDRSNQPQHF	TGTGCCAGCAGTCCGGACAGGTCCAATCAGCCCCAGCATTTT
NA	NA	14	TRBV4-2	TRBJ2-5	CASSPGTHQETQYF	TGTGCCAGCTCGCCCGGGACTCATCAAGAGACCCAGTACTTC
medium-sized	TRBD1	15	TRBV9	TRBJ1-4	CASSVTGGGVEKLFF	TGTGCCAGCAGCGTAACAGGGGGTGGTGTCGAAAAACTGTTTTTT
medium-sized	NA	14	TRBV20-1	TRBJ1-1	CSARDPGRNTEAFF	TGCAGTGCTAGAGATCCCGGTCGGAACACTGAAGCTTTCTTT
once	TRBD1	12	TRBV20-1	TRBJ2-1	CSADRGPNEQFF	TGCAGTGCAGACAGGGGACCCAATGAGCAGTTCTTC
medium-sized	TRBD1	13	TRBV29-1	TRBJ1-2	CSAFRDRVGGYTF	TGCAGCGCCTTTCGGGACAGGGTCGGTGGCTACACCTTC
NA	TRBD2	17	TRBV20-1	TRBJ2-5	CSASGGWTSGMEETQYF	TGCAGTGCTAGTGGGGGCTGGACTAGCGGTATGGAAGAGACCCAGTACTTC
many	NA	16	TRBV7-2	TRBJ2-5	CASSVGAGGAQTTQYF	TGTGCCAGCAGCGTAGGCGCCGGTGGCGCTCAGACCACCCAGTACTTC
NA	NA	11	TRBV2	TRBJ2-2	CAIQLAGELFF	TGTGCCATCCAACTGGCCGGGGAGCTGTTTTTT
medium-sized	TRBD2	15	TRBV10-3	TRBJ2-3	CAISRTSGDTDTQYF	TGTGCCATCAGTCGGACTAGCGGGGATACAGATACGCAGTATTTT
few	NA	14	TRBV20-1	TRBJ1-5	CSASGLGGNQPQHF	TGCAGTGCTAGCGGACTTGGGGGCAATCAGCCCCAGCATTTT
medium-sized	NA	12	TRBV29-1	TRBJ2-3	CSVEGASDTQYF	TGCAGCGTTGAGGGGGCTTCAGATACGCAGTATTTT
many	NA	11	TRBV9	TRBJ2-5	CASSVEETQYF	TGTGCCAGCAGCGTGGAAGAGACCCAGTACTTC
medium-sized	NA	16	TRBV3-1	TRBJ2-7	CASSVRLGGRSVGQYF	TGTGCCAGCAGCGTCCGACTGGGGGGACGTTCTGTTGGGCAGTACTTC
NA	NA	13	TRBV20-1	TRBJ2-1	CSAPWGNYNEQFF	TGCAGTGCTCCGTGGGGTAACTACAATGAGCAGTTCTTC
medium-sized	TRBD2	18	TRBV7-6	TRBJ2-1	CASSPMTSGGATSNEQFF	TGTGCCAGCAGCCCGATGACTAGCGGGGGGGCGACGAGTAATGAGCAGTTCTTC
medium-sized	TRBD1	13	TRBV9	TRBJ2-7	CASSPGQGYEQYF	TGTGCCAGCAGCCCAGGACAGGGCTACGAGCAGTACTTC
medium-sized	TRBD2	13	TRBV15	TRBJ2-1	CATSPGTKNEQFF	TGTGCCACCAGCCCAGGGACTAAAAATGAGCAGTTCTTC
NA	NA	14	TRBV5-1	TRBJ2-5	CASSLAGVQETQYF	TGCGCCAGCAGCTTGGCCGGGGTCCAAGAGACCCAGTACTTC
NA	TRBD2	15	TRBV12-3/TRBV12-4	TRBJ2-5	CASSFGRERQETQYF	TGTGCCAGCAGTTTCGGGCGGGAGCGCCAAGAGACCCAGTACTTC
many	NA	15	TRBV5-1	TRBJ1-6	CASSSGGSSNSPLHF	TGCGCCAGCAGCTCGGGAGGATCCAGTAATTCACCCCTCCACTTT
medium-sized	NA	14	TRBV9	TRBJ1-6	CASSVEGQNSPLHF	TGTGCCAGCAGCGTAGAGGGCCAGAATTCACCCCTCCACTTT
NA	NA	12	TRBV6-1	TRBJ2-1	CASYSAYNEQFF	TGTGCCAGCTATAGCGCTTACAATGAGCAGTTCTTC
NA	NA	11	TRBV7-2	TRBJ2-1	CASSPTGLQFF	TGTGCCAGCAGCCCGACCGGCTTACAGTTCTTC
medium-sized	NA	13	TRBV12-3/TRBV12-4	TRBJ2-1	CASSFLHDNEQFF	TGTGCCAGCAGTTTCCTTCATGACAATGAGCAGTTCTTC
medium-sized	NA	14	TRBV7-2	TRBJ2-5	CASSLGGGRETQYF	TGTGCCAGCAGCTTAGGGGGTGGGCGGGAGACCCAGTACTTC
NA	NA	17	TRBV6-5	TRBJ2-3	CASSYASRIGSTDTQYF	TGTGCCAGCAGTTACGCTTCGAGGATCGGTTCCACAGATACGCAGTATTTT
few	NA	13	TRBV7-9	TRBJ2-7	CASSYAGTYEQYF	TGTGCCAGCAGCTACGCCGGGACCTACGAGCAGTACTTC
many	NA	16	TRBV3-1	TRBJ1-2	CASSQGFGGPPYGYTF	TGTGCCAGCAGCCAGGGGTTTGGGGGGCCCCCCTATGGCTACACCTTC
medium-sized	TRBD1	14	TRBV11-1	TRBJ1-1	CASSTGQGRTEAFF	TGTGCCAGCAGCACCGGACAGGGACGGACTGAAGCTTTCTTT
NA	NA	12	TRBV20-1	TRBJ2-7	CSATYSTYEQYF	TGCAGTGCTACTTACTCTACCTACGAGCAGTACTTC
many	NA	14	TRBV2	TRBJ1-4	CASSEGRLNEKLFF	TGTGCCAGCAGTGAAGGTCGCCTTAATGAAAAACTGTTTTTT
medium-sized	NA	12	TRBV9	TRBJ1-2	CASGAGDYGYTF	TGTGCCAGCGGGGCCGGGGACTATGGCTACACCTTC
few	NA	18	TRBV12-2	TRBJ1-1	CASRSRGARDVMNTEAFF	TGTGCAAGTCGCTCCAGAGGGGCCAGGGATGTGATGAACACTGAAGCTTTCTTT